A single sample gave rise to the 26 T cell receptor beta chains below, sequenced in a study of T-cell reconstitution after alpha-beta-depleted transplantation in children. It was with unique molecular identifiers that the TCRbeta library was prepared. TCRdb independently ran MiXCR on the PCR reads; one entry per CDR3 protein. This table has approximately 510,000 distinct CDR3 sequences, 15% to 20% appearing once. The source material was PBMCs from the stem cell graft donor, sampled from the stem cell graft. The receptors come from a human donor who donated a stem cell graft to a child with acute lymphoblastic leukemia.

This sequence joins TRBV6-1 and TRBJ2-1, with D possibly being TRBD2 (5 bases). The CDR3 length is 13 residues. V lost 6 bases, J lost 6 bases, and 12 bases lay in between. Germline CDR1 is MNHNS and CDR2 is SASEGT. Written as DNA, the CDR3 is TGTGCCAGCAGCGCTTACGGGGTCAATGAGCAGTTCTTC. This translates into CASSAYGVNEQFF.

The CDR3 spells CASSPDRMSSGNTIYF. The CDR3 coding sequence is TGTGCCAGCTCACCTGACAGGATGAGCTCTGGAAACACCATATATTTT. The chain combines TRBV18 with TRBJ1-3, with a tentative D call TRBD1 (6 bases). CDR1 and CDR2 (germline): KGHSH, LQKENI. Deletions cut 3 bases from V and 0 bases from J, with 12 bases between. This CDR3 has 16 amino acids.

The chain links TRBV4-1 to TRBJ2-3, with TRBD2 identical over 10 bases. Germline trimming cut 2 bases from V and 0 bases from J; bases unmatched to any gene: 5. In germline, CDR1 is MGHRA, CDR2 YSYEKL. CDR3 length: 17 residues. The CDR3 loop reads CASSQPGTSASTDTQYF. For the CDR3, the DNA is TGCGCCAGCAGCCAACCCGGGACTAGCGCTAGCACAGATACGCAGTATTTT.

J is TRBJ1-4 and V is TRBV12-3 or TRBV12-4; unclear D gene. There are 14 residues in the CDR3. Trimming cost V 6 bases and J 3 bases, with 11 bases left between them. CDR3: CASSRTDSNEKLFF. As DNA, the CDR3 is TGTGCCAGCAGCCGGACGGATTCTAATGAAAAACTGTTTTTT.

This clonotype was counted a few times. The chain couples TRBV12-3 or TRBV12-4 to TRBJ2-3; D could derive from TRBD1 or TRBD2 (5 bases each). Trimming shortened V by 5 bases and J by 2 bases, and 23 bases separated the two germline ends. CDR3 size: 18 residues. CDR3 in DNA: TGTGCCAGCAGTCCAGGGCGGAGAGGGAAGACCCTCACAGATACGCAGTATTTT. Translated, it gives CASSPGRRGKTLTDTQYF.

Here the CDR3 reads CASSPPKELFF. CDR3 nucleotide sequence: TGCGCCAGCAGCCCCCCCAAGGAGCTGTTTTTT. This chain uses TRBV5-1 with TRBJ2-2; D gene unclear. Germline V CDR1 and CDR2: SGHRS, YFSETQ. This CDR3 has 11 amino acids. V was clipped by 4 bases and J by 10 bases, with 8 bases between them.

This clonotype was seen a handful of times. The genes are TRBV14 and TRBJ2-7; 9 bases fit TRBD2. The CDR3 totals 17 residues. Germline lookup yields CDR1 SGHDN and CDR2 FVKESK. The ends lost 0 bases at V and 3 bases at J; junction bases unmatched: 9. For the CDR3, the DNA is TGTGCCAGCAGCCAAGATAGGTTGGAGCGGGAGGTCTACGAGCAGTACTTC. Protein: CASSQDRLEREVYEQYF.

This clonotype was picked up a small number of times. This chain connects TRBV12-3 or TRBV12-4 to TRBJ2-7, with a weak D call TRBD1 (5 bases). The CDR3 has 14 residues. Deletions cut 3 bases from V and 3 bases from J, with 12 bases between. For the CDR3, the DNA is TGTGCCAGCAGTTTTCGCAGGGCGGACTACGAGCAGTACTTC. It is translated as CASSFRRADYEQYF.

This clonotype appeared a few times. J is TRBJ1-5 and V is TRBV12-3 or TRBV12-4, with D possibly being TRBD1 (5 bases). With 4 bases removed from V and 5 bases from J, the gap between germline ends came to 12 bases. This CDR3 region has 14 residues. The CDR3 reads CASSSRGRYQPQHF. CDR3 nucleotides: TGTGCCAGCAGTTCGAGGGGACGATATCAGCCCCAGCATTTT.

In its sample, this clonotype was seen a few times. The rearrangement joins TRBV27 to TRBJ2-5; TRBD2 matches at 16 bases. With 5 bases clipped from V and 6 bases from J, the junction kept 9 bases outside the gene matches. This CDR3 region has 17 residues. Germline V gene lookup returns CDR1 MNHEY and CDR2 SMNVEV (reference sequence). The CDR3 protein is CASSPGTSGRASKTQYF. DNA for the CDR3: TGTGCCAGCAGTCCTGGGACTAGCGGGAGGGCCTCTAAGACCCAGTACTTC.

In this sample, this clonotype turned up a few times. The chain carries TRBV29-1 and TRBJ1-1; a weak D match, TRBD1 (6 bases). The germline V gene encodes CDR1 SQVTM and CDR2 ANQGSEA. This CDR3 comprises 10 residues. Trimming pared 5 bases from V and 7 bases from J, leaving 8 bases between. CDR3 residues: CSVMDSEAFF. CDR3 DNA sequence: TGCAGCGTTATGGACAGTGAAGCTTTCTTT.

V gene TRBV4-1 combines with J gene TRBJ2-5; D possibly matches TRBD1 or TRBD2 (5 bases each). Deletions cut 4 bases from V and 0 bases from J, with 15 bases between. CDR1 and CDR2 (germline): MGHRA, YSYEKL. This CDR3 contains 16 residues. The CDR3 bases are TGCGCCAGCAGCCCCGGGACGTGGAGGTACCAAGAGACCCAGTACTTC. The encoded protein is CASSPGTWRYQETQYF.

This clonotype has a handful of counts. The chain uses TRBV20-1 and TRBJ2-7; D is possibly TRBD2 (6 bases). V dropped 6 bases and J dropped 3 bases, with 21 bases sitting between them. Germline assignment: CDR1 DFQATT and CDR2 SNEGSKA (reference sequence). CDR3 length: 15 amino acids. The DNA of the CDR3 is TGCAGTGCCCTTGGCGGCGGGACCTTAATCTACGAGCAGTACTTC. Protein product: CSALGGGTLIYEQYF.

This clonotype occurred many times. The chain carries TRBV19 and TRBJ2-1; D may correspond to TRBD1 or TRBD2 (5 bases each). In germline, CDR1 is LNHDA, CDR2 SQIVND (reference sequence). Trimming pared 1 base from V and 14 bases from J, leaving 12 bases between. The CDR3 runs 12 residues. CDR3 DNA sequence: TGTGCCAGTAGTATAGGGGACCTCTTGAAGTTCTTC. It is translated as CASSIGDLLKFF.

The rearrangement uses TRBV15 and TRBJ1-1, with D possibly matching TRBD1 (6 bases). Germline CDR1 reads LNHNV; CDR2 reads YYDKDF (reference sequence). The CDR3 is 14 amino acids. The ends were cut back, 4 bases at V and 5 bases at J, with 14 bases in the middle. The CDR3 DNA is TGTGCCACCAGCACCCGCCAGGGGTGGACTGAAGCTTTCTTT. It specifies CATSTRQGWTEAFF.

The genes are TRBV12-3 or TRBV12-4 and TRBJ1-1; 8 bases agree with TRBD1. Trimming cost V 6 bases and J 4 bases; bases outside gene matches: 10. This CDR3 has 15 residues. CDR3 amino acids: CASRTPDREGTEAFF. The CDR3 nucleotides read TGTGCCAGCAGGACCCCGGACAGGGAGGGCACTGAAGCTTTCTTT.

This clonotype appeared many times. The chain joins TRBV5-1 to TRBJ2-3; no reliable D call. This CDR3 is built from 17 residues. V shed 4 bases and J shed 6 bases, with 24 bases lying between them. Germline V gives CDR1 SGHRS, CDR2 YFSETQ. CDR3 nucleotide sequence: TGCGCCAGCAGCGACGCGGCAGTATCTAGTGGTCGGGATACGCAGTATTTT. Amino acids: CASSDAAVSSGRDTQYF.

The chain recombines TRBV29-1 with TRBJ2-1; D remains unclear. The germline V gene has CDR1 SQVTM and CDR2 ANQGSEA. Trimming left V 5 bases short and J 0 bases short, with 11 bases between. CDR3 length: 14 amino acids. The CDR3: CSVLAGPSYNEQFF. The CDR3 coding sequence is TGCAGCGTTTTGGCCGGGCCCTCCTACAATGAGCAGTTCTTC.

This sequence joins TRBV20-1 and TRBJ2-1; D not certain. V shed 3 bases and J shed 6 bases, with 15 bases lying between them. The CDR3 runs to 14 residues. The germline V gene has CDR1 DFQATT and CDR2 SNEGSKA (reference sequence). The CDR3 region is CSASTGFYINEQFF. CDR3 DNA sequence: TGCAGTGCTAGTACGGGCTTCTACATCAATGAGCAGTTCTTC.

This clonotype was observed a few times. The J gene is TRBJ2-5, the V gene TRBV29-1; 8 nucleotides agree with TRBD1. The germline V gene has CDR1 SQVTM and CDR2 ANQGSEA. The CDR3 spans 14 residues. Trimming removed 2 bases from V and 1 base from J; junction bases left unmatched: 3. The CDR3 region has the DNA TGCAGCGTTGAAATGGACAGGGCCCAAGAGACCCAGTACTTC. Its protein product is CSVEMDRAQETQYF.

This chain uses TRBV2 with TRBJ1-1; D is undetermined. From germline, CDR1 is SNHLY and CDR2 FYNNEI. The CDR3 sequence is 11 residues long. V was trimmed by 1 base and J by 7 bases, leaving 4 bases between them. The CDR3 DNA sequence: TGTGCCAGCAGTGAAGTACGTGAAGCTTTCTTT. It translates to CASSEVREAFF.

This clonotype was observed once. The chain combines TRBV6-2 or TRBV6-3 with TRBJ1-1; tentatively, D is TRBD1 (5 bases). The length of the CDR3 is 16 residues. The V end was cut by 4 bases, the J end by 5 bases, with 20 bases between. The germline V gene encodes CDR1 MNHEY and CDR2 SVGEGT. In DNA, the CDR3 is TGTGCCAGCAGTTGCAGTCCCGGGCGGGGGGGTACTGAAGCTTTCTTT. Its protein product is CASSCSPGRGGTEAFF.

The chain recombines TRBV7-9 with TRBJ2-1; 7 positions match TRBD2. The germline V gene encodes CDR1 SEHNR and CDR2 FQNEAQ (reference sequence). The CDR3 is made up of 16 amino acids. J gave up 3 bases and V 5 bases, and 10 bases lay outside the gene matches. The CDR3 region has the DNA TGTGCCAGCAGCCCTTCTTCCGGGACTATCTACAATGAGCAGTTCTTC. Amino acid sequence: CASSPSSGTIYNEQFF.

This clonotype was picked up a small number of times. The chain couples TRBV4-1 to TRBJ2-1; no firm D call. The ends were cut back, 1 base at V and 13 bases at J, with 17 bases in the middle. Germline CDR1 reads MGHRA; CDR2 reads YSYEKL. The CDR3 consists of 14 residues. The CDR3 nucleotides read TGCGCCAGCAGCCAAGGAGGCGGCCGCCAGCAACAGTTCTTC. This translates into CASSQGGGRQQQFF.

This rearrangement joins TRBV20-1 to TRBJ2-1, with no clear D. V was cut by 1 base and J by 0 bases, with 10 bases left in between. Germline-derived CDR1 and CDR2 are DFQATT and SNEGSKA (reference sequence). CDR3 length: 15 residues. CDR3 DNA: TGCAGTGCTAGAGGCGGATCTAGCTCCTACAATGAGCAGTTCTTC. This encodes CSARGGSSSYNEQFF.

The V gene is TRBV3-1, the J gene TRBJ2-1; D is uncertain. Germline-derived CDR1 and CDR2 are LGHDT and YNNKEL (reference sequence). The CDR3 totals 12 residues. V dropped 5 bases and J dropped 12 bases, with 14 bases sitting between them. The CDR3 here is CASSSLQKMQFF. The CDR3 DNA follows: TGTGCCAGCAGCAGTTTACAGAAAATGCAGTTCTTC.